This T cell receptor beta chain was captured in a study of blood T cell repertoires in COVID-19. For the study at large: Donors in the United States, Italy and Spain gave samples during acute or convalescent COVID-19. In each case, the material was cDNA or gDNA derived from T cells, B-cell-depleted T cells, or PBMCs.

In the study's own analysis: Estimation of nucleated cell counts relied on the amplification of reference gene primers. The data were produced by immunoSEQ multiplex PCR, yet TCRdb's version contains in-frame clones alone and is incomplete. V and J calls and clone size follow that table, whereas D and trimming were derived from the DNA. The data contain hundreds of thousands of clones, around nine tenths of them singletons. Germline CDR1 is KGHDR and CDR2 is SFDVKD. This CDR3 has 15 amino acids. The V end was cut by 8 bases, the J end by 7 bases, with 21 bases between. Donors were grouped by their self-reported clinical history.

The receptor was derived from a woman in her forties or fifties who had recovered from COVID-19. V usage is TRBV24-1 and J usage is TRBJ2-3; D call uncertain. Sequencing used PBMCs or T cells enriched from blood (not recorded which). Here the CDR3 reads CATMLRAYHAYTQYF. CDR3 nucleotides: TGTGCCACCATGTTGAGAGCCTACCACGCCTATACGCAGTATTTT.